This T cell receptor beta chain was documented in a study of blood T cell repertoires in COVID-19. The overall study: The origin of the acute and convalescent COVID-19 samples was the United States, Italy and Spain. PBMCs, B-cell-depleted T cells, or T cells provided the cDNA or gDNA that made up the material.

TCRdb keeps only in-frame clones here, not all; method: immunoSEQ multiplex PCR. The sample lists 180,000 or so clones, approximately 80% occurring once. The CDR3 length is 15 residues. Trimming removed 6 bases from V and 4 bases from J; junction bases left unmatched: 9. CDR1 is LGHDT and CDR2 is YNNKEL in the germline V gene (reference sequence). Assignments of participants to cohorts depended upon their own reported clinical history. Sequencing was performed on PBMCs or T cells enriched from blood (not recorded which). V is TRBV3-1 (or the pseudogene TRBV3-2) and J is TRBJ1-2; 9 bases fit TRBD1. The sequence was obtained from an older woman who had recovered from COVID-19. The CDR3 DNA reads TGTGCCAGCAGTCCGAGACAGGGGGAGAGCTATGGCTACACCTTC. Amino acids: CASSPRQGESYGYTF.